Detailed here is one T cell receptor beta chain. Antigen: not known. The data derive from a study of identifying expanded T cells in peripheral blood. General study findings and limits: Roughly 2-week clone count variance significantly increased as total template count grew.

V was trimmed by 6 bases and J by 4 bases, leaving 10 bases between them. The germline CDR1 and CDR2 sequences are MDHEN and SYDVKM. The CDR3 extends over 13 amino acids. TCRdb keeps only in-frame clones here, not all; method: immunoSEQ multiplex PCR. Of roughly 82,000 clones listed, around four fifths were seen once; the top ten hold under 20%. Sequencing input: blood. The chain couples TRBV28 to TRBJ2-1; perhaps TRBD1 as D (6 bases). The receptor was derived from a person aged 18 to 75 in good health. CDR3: CASRGAGYNEQFF. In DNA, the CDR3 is TGTGCCAGCAGGGGGGCAGGGTACAATGAGCAGTTCTTC.